This passage covers 12 T cell receptor beta chains from one sample sequenced in a study of beta chain features in type 1 diabetes. The study, taken as a whole, reports: There was a moderate but significant shortening of TCRB CDR3s in all four CD4+ subsets of Type 1 diabetes patients.

Since all of the isolated RNA was reverse transcribed, expressed TCRB transcripts were what got sequenced. The repertoire was sequenced with immunoSEQ multiplex PCR; TCRdb's copy has only in-frame clones and lacks some. The table has under 400,000 clones, roughly 13% seen once; the top ten hold 0.01%. For these receptors, no antigen is known. What was sequenced was naive CD4+ T cells from blood. The origin of the receptors is a woman between 18 and 29 years old with type 1 diabetes.

Only a few counts were recorded for this clone. This chain's CDR3 is CASSLQTSESNIQYF. DNA for the CDR3: TGCGCCAGCAGCCTACAGACTAGCGAATCAAACATTCAGTACTTC. The chain joins TRBV5-1 to TRBJ2-4; 8 bases are shared with TRBD2. With V trimmed by 4 bases and J by 6 bases, 9 bases remained unmatched. The CDR3 runs 15 residues. The germline CDR1 and CDR2 sequences are SGHRS and YFSETQ.

This clone has a handful of counts. The J gene is TRBJ2-7, the V gene TRBV4-3; weak D call: TRBD2 (6 bases). This CDR3 contains 13 residues. V gave up 0 bases and J gave up 8 bases, with 11 bases separating them. Germline lookup yields CDR1 LGHNA and CDR2 YSLEER. The CDR3 loop is CASSQEDYRKQYF. The CDR3 nucleotides read TGCGCCAGCAGCCAAGAGGACTACCGAAAGCAGTACTTC.

This clone turned up a few times. This rearrangement joins TRBV29-1 to TRBJ1-1; no firm D call. Trimming removed 4 bases at V and 3 bases at J, with 3 bases between. The CDR3 loop spans 10 amino acids. Germline V gives CDR1 SQVTM, CDR2 ANQGSEA. CDR3 nucleotides: TGCAGCGTTGTAGACACTGAAGCTTTCTTT. This gives the protein CSVVDTEAFF.

The V gene is TRBV9, the J gene TRBJ2-1, with 12 bases identical to TRBD1. The CDR3 covers 17 residues. CDR1 and CDR2 from the germline V gene are SGDLS and YYNGEE. V trimming: 0 bases; J trimming: 9 bases; junction bases outside the gene matches: 10. The CDR3 DNA reads TGTGCCAGCAGCGTAGCCTCGGGACAGGGGGCCTGGGGTGAGCAGTTCTTC. It codes for CASSVASGQGAWGEQFF. The full variable domain, in which reference TRBV9 and TRBJ2-1 provide the parts outside the CDR3, is DSGVTQTPKHLITATGQRVTLRCSPRSGDLSVYWYQQSLDQGLQFLIQYYNGEERAKGNILERFSAQQFPDLHSELNLSSLELGDSALYFCASSVASGQGAWGEQFFGPGTRLTVL.

V gene TRBV28 combines with J gene TRBJ1-2; D is unclear. V was clipped by 10 bases and J by 2 bases, with 11 bases between them. There are 12 residues in the CDR3. Per the germline V gene, CDR1 is MDHEN and CDR2 is SYDVKM. The CDR3 nucleotides read TGTGCCACCACGGGAAGGAACTATGGCTACACCTTC. Residues: CATTGRNYGYTF.

This clone was seen only a few times. This chain links TRBV2 with TRBJ1-1; 9 bases align to TRBD1. The V segment lost 4 bases and the J segment 4 bases; nucleotides outside the gene matches: 4. Germline V gene lookup returns CDR1 SNHLY and CDR2 FYNNEI. The CDR3 extends over 14 amino acids. The CDR3 DNA is TGTGCCAGCAGTGTACAGGGGGCTAGCACTGAAGCTTTCTTT. Residues: CASSVQGASTEAFF.

This chain links TRBV2 with TRBJ1-4, with TRBD1 as a possible D gene (6 bases). Germline V gives CDR1 SNHLY, CDR2 FYNNEI. The V gene lost 5 bases and the J gene lost 8 bases, with 12 bases spanning the gap. The CDR3 contains 13 residues. The CDR3 sequence: CASSRGGREKLFF. CDR3 bases: TGTGCCAGCAGTCGCGGGGGCCGGGAAAAACTGTTTTTT.

This chain connects TRBV2 to TRBJ2-7; TRBD2 aligns across 8 bases. Germline CDR1 is SNHLY and CDR2 is FYNNEI. The CDR3 loop spans 14 amino acids. The J segment lost 6 bases and the V segment lost 0 bases, leaving 4 bases of the junction unmatched. The CDR3 region is CASSEALAGIEQYF. DNA of the CDR3: TGTGCCAGCAGTGAAGCGTTAGCGGGGATCGAGCAGTACTTC.

This clone was counted between two and nine times. The V and J genes are TRBV30 and TRBJ1-5, with D possibly matching TRBD1 (6 bases). V was pared by 0 bases and J by 3 bases, with 9 bases between. Germline V gene lookup returns CDR1 GTSNPN and CDR2 SVGIG (reference sequence). This CDR3 is built from 14 residues. The CDR3 protein is CAWSVGTLNQPQHF. In DNA, the CDR3 is TGTGCCTGGAGTGTGGGGACACTCAATCAGCCCCAGCATTTT.

J is TRBJ2-5 and V is TRBV30; the D is unclear. Near its end, the DNA agrees better with TRBJ2-7, so the J call may be wrong. The CDR3 length is 13 residues. In germline, CDR1 is GTSNPN, CDR2 SVGIG (reference sequence). Here the CDR3 DNA reads TGTGCCTGGCATGGGTTGGGCCGCTACGAGCAGTACTTC. Protein product: CAWHGLGRYEQYF.

V is TRBV5-6 and J is TRBJ2-4, with D maybe TRBD2 (5 bases). Germline assignment: CDR1 SGHDT and CDR2 YYEEEE. The CDR3 consists of 15 residues. V was pared by 4 bases and J by 1 base, with 12 bases between. The CDR3: CASSPVGEAKNIQYF. The CDR3 nucleotides are TGTGCCAGCAGCCCGGTTGGGGAGGCCAAAAACATTCAGTACTTC.

This clone appeared a few times. This chain links TRBV5-4 with TRBJ2-3, with a weak D call TRBD2 (5 bases). Deletions cut 4 bases from V and 9 bases from J, with 12 bases between. Germline CDR1 SGHNT, CDR2 YYREEE (reference sequence). The CDR3 loop spans 12 amino acids. The CDR3 DNA follows: TGTGCCAGCAGCGTGGACTCCAAAACGCAGTATTTT. Residues: CASSVDSKTQYF.